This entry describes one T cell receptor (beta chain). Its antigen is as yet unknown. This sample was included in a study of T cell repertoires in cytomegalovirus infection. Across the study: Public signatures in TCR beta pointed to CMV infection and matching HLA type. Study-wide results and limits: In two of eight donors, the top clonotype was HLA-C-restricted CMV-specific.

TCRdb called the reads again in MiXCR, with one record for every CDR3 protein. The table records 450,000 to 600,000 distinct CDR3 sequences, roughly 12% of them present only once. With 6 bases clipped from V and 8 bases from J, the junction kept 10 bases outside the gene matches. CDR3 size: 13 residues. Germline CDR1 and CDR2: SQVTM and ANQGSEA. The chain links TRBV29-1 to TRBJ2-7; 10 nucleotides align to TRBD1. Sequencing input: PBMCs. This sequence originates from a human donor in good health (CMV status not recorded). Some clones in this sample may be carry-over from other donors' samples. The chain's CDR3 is CSVAGTGEEKQYF. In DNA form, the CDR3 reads TGCAGCGTGGCCGGGACAGGGGAAGAGAAGCAGTACTTC.